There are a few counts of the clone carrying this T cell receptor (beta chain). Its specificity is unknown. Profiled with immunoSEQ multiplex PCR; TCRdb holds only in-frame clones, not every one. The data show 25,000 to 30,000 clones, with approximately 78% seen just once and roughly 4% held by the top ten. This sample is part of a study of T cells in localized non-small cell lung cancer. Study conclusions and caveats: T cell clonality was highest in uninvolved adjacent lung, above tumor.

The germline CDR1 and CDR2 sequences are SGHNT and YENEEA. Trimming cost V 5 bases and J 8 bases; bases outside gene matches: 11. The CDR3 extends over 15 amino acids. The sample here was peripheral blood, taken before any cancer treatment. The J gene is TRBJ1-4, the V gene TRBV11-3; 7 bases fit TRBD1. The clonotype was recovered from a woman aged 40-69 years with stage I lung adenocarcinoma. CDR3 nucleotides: TGTGCCAGCAGCATCTCCGGGACAGAGGCCGAAAAACTGTTTTTT. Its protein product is CASSISGTEAEKLFF.